This T cell receptor (beta chain) was recorded in a study of T-cell reconstitution after alpha-beta-depleted transplantation in children. It was with unique molecular identifiers that the TCRbeta library was prepared. TCRdb processed the PCR reads anew with MiXCR; each CDR3 protein has one entry. The sample includes roughly 220,000 distinct CDR3 sequences, around 8.4% of them seen just once. V lost 6 bases to trimming and J lost 0 bases; unmatched junction nucleotides: 6. Germline loops: CDR1 DFQATT, CDR2 SNEGSKA (reference sequence). The CDR3 is made up of 15 amino acids. The source material was PBMCs, mostly from graft donor cells, sampled 360 days after TCRalphabeta/CD19-depleted stem cell transplant. The rearrangement links TRBV20-1 to TRBJ2-3; 10 bases are a match to TRBD2. This TCR came from a male patient aged 2-15 years who had a stem cell transplant for acute myeloid leukemia, so the T cells may come from the graft donor. The chain's CDR3 is CSAPLLAGSTDTQYF. CDR3 coding DNA: TGCAGTGCCCCTTTACTAGCGGGAAGCACAGATACGCAGTATTTT.